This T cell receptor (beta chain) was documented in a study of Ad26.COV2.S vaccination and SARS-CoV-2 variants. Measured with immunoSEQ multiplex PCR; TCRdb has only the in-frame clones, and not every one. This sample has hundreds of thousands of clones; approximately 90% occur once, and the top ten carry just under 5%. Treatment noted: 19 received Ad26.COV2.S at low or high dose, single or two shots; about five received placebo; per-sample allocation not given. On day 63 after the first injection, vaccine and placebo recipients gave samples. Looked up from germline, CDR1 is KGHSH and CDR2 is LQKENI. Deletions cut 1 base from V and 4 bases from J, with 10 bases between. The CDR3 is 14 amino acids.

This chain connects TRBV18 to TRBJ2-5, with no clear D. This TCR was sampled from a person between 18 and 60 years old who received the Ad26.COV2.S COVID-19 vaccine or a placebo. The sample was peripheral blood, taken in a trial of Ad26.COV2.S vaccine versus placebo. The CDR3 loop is CASSPRQVGETQYF. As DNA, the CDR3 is TGTGCCAGCTCACCACGTCAGGTCGGAGAGACCCAGTACTTC.